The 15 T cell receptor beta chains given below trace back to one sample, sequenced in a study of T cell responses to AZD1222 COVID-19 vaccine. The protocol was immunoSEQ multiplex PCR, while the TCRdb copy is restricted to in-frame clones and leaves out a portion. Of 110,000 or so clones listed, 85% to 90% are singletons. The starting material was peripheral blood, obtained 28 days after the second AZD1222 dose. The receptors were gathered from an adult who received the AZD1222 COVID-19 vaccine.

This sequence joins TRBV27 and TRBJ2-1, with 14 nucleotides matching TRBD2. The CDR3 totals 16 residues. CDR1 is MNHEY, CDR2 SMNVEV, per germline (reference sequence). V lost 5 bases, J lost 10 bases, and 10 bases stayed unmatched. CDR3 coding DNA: TGTGCCAGCAGTAAGGGACTAGCGGGAGTAATAGCGGAGCAGTTCTTC. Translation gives CASSKGLAGVIAEQFF.

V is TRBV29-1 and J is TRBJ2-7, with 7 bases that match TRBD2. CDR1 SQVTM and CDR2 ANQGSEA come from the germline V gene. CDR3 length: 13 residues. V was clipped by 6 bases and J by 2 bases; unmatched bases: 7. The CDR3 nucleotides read TGCAGCGTCCTGGGGGGGGTCGCCTACGAGCAGTACTTC. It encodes CSVLGGVAYEQYF.

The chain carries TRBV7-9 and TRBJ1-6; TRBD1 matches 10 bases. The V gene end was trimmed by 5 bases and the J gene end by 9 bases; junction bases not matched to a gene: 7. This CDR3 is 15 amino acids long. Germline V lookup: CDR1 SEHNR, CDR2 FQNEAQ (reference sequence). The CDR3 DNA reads TGTGCCAGCAGCGAGAAGGGGACAGGGGTTTCACCCCTCCACTTT. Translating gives CASSEKGTGVSPLHF.

This chain's CDR3 is CASSLTDTQYF. The CDR3 DNA reads as TGTGCCAGCAGCTTGACAGATACGCAGTATTTT. The V gene is TRBV7-9, the J gene TRBJ2-3, with D unresolved. Germline CDR1 reads SEHNR; CDR2 reads FQNEAQ (reference sequence). This CDR3 is built from 11 residues. The ends were cut back, 3 bases at V and 3 bases at J, with 1 base in the middle.

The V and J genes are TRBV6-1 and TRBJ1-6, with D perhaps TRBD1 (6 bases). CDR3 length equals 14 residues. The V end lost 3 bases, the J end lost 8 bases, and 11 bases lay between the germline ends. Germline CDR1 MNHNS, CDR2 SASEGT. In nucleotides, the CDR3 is TGTGCCAGCAGTGAGGAAGGGGGGTATTCACCCCTCCACTTT. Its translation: CASSEEGGYSPLHF.

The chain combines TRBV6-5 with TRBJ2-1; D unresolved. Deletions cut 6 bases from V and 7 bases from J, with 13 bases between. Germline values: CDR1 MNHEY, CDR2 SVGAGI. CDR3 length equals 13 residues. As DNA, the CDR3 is TGTGCCAGCAGCCCCCCCTCCCGTAATGAGCAGTTCTTC. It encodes CASSPPSRNEQFF.

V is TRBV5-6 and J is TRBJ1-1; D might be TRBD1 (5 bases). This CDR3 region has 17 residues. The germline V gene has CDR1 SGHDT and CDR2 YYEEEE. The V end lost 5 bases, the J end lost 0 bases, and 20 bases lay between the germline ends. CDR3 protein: CASRQIGHLSMNTEAFF. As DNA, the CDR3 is TGTGCCAGCAGACAGATAGGACATTTATCCATGAACACTGAAGCTTTCTTT.

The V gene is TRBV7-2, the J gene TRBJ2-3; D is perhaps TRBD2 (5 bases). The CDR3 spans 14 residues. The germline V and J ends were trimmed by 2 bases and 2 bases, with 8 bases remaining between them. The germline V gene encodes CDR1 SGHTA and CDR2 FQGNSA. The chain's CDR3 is CASSLLGVTDTQYF. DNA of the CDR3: TGTGCCAGCAGCTTATTGGGAGTCACAGATACGCAGTATTTT.

CDR3 in amino acids: CSVEEHEDTEAFF. CDR3 coding DNA: TGCAGCGTTGAAGAACATGAAGACACTGAAGCTTTCTTT. The chain is built from TRBV29-1 and TRBJ1-1; D is uncertain. Germline CDR1 SQVTM, CDR2 ANQGSEA. The V and J ends lost 0 bases and 3 bases respectively, with 8 bases between them. The CDR3 has 13 residues.

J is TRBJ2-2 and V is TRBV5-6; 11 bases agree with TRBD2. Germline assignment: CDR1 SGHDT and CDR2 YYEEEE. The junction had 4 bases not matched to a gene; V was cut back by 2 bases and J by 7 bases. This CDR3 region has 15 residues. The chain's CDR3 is CASSFTSGGVGELFF. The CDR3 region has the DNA TGTGCCAGCAGCTTTACTAGCGGGGGTGTCGGGGAGCTGTTTTTT.

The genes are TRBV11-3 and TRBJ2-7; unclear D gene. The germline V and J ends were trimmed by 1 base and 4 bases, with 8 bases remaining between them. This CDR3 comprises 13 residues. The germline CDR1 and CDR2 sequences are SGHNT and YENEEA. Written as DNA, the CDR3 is TGTGCCAGCAGCTTAGGGCTGGAATACGAGCAGTACTTC. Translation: CASSLGLEYEQYF.

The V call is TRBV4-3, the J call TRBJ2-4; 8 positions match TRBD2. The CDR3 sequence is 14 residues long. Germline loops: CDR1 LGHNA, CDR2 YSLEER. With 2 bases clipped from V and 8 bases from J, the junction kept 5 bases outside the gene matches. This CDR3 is CASSQTGGQDIQYF. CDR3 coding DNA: TGCGCCAGCAGCCAAACGGGGGGGCAGGACATTCAGTACTTC.

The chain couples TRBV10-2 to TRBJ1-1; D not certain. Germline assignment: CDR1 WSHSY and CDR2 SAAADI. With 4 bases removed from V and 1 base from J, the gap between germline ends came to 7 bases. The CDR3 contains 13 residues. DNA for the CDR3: TGCGCCAGCAGTGTGGAGGGGAACACTGAAGCTTTCTTT. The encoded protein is CASSVEGNTEAFF.

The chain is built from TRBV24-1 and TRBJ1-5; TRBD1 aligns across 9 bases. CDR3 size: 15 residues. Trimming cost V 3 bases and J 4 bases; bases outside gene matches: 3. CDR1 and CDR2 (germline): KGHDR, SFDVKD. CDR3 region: CATSDTGGANQPQHF. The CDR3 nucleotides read TGTGCCACCAGTGATACAGGGGGCGCGAATCAGCCCCAGCATTTT.

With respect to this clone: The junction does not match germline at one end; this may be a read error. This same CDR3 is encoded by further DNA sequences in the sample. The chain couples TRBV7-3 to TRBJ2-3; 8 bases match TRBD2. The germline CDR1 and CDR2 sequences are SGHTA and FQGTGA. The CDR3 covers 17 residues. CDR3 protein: CASPPGGGDLSTDTQYF. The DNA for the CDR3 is TGCGCCAGCCCGCCGGGGGGGGGCGATCTCAGCACAGATACGCAGTATTTT.